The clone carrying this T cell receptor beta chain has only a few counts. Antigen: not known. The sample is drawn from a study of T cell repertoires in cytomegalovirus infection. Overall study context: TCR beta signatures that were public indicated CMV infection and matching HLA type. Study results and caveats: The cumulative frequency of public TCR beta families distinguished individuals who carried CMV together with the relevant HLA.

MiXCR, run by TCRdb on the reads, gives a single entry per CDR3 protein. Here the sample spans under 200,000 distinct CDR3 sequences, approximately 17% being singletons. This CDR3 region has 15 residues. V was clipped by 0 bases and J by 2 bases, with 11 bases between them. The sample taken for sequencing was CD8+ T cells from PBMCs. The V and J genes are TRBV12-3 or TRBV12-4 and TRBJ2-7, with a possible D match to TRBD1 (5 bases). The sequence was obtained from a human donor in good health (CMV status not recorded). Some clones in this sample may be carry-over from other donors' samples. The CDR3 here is CASSLASGPTYEQYF. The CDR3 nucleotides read TGTGCCAGCAGTTTAGCGTCAGGGCCCACCTACGAGCAGTACTTC.